This T cell receptor beta chain was identified during a study of early T cells in non-severe SARS-CoV-2 infection. The wider study: The chains were unpaired, and the sequenced material was bulk RNA from unsorted whole blood.

The TCR library protocol attached unique molecular identifiers to the individual cDNA molecules. TCRdb re-called the 5' RACE reads through MiXCR, storing one row per CDR3 protein. This sample has over 90,000 distinct CDR3 sequences, with over 9.5% found just once. V dropped 10 bases and J dropped 0 bases, with 9 bases sitting between them. Germline CDR1 and CDR2: ENHRY and SYGVKD. This CDR3 has 12 residues. The table lists this clonotype with a few counts. Antigen unknown. Overall study results and limits: Private and CD4 specificities were missed by VDJdb matching, which favored anti-spike CD8 responses.

This sequence was found in an adult who was a healthcare worker with PCR-confirmed SARS-CoV-2 infection or an uninfected control (not recorded which). The sample here was whole blood, taken at baseline. The J gene is TRBJ1-2, the V gene TRBV10-3, with a tentative D call TRBD1 (5 bases). The CDR3 DNA follows: TGTGCCACAAGGGGTACTAACTATGGCTACACCTTC. It specifies CATRGTNYGYTF.